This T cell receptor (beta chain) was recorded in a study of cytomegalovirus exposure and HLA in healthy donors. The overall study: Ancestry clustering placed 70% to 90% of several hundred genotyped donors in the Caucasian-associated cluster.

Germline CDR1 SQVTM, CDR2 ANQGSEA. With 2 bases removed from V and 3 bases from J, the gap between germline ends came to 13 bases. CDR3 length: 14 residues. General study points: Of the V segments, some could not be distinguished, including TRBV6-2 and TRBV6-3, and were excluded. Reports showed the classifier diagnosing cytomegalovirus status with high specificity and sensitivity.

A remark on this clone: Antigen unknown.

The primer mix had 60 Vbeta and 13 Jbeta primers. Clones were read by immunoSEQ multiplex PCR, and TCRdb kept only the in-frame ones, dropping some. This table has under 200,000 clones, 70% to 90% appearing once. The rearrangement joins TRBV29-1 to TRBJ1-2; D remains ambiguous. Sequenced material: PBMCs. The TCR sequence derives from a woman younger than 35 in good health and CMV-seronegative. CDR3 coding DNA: TGCAGCGTTGAACCAAGAAGGAGGGACTATGGCTACACCTTC. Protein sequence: CSVEPRRRDYGYTF.